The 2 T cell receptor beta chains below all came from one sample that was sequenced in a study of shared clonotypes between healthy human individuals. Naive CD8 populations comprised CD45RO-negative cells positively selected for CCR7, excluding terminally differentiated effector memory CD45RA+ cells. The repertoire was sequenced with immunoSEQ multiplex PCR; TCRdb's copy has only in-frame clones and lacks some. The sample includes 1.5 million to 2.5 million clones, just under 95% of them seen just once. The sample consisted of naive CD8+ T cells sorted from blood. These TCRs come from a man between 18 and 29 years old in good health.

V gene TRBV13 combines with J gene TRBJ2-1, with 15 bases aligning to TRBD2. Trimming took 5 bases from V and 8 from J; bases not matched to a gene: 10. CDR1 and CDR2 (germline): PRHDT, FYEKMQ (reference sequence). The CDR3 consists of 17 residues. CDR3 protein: CASSQRTSGGAVDEQFF. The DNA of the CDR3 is TGTGCCAGCAGCCAACGGACTAGCGGGGGGGCAGTCGATGAGCAGTTCTTC.

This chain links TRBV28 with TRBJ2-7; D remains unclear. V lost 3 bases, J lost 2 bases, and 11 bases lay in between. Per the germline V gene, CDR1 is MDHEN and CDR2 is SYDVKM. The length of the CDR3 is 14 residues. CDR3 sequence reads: CASSFQLGTYEQYF. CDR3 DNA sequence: TGTGCCAGCAGTTTCCAGCTGGGTACCTACGAGCAGTACTTC.